The 7 T cell receptor beta chains reported below all come from one sample, sequenced in a study of T cells after yellow fever vaccination. TCRdb analysed the 5' RACE reads with MiXCR anew, one entry per CDR3 protein. The repertoire holds 400,000 or so distinct CDR3 sequences, approximately 10% seen once, with roughly 18% in the top ten. The sequencing used PBMCs, collected on the day of the first yellow fever vaccination. The receptors derive from a man in his late teens or twenties who received the YFV17D yellow fever vaccine.

In its sample, this clonotype was seen a few times. This chain links TRBV6-2 or TRBV6-3 with TRBJ1-1; 9 positions match TRBD1. V trimming: 7 bases; J trimming: 3 bases; junction bases outside the gene matches: 6. CDR1 is MNHEY and CDR2 is SVGEGT in the germline V gene. This CDR3 is 14 amino acids long. The CDR3 protein is CASTDGTGHTEAFF. CDR3 coding DNA: TGTGCCAGCACCGACGGGACAGGGCACACTGAAGCTTTCTTT.

The chain uses TRBV14 and TRBJ2-2; tentatively, D is TRBD1 (5 bases). Germline values: CDR1 SGHDN, CDR2 FVKESK. This CDR3 comprises 19 residues. V was pared by 1 base and J by 1 base, with 19 bases between. The CDR3: CASSQASNRNRENTGELFF. The CDR3 bases are TGTGCCAGCAGCCAAGCTTCGAACAGGAACCGAGAGAACACCGGGGAGCTGTTTTTT.

There are a few counts of this clonotype. V gene TRBV9 combines with J gene TRBJ2-7; TRBD2 might be the D (6 bases). The CDR3 sequence is 14 residues long. Trimming removed 10 bases from V and 1 base from J, with 18 bases in between. In germline, CDR1 is SGDLS, CDR2 YYNGEE. The CDR3 loop reads CAGPTGRDSYEQYV. Here the CDR3 DNA reads TGTGCCGGCCCGACCGGGAGAGATTCCTACGAGCAGTACGTC.

This clonotype has a handful of counts. J is TRBJ2-1 and V is TRBV23-1; 7 bases agree with TRBD2. TRBV23-1 is treated as an ORF (open reading frame) with a function not yet certain. V shed 0 bases and J 1 base; nucleotides not matched to a gene: 6. This CDR3 is 17 amino acids long. The CDR3 nucleotides read TGCGCCAGCAGTCAATCGAGAAGCGGGGCATCCTACAATGAGCAGTTCTTC. It encodes CASSQSRSGASYNEQFF.

A few counts support this clonotype. The rearrangement joins TRBV29-1 to TRBJ2-2; D not certain. Germline V CDR1 and CDR2: SQVTM, ANQGSEA. The CDR3 runs to 14 residues. The germline V and J ends were trimmed by 4 bases and 0 bases, with 9 bases remaining between them. The CDR3 spells CSVGEEPNTGELFF. CDR3 nucleotide sequence: TGCAGCGTTGGAGAAGAACCGAACACCGGGGAGCTGTTTTTT.

This clonotype was recorded a few times. The chain joins TRBV5-1 to TRBJ2-3; the D is unclear. This CDR3 contains 13 residues. The V gene lost 1 base and the J gene lost 6 bases, with 9 bases spanning the gap. Germline-derived CDR1 and CDR2 are SGHRS and YFSETQ. The CDR3 DNA follows: TGCGCCAGCAGCTTGACATCGAAGGATACGCAGTATTTT. This codes for CASSLTSKDTQYF.

The gene calls are TRBV10-3 and TRBJ2-7; 7 bases are a match to TRBD1. The CDR3 sequence is 15 residues long. V shed 0 bases, J shed 3 bases, and the junction held 5 bases outside the gene matches. Per germline, CDR1 ENHRY and CDR2 SYGVKD. Here the CDR3 DNA reads TGTGCCATCAGTGAGTCGGGGGCAGGGGGCTACGAGCAGTACTTC. Its translation is CAISESGAGGYEQYF.